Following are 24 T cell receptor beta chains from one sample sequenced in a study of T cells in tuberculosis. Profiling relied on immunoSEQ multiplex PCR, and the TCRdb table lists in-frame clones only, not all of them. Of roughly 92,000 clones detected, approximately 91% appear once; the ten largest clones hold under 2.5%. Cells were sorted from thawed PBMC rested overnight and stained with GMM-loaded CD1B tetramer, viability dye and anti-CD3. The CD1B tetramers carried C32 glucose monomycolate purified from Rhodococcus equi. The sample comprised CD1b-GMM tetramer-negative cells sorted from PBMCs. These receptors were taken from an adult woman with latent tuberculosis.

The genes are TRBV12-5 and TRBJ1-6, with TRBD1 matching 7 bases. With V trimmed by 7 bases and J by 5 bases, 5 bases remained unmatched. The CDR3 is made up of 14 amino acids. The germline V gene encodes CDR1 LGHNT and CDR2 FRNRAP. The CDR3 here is CASAHGTDNSPLHF. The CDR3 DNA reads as TGTGCTAGTGCCCACGGGACAGATAATTCACCCCTCCACTTT.

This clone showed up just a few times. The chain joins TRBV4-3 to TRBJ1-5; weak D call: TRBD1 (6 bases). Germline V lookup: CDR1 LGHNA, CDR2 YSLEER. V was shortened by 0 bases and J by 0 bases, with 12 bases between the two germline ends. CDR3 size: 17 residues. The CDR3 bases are TGCGCCAGCAGCCAAGAGGTGACAGGAGTTAGCAATCAGCCCCAGCATTTT. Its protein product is CASSQEVTGVSNQPQHF.

The CDR3 DNA reads TGTGCCAGCTCATCGGGACTAGCGGGGGGAGAGACCCAGTACTTC. As protein: CASSSGLAGGETQYF. The chain carries TRBV18 and TRBJ2-5, with 15 bases identical to TRBD2. V shed 5 bases, J shed 4 bases, and the junction held 2 bases outside the gene matches. CDR3 length: 15 residues. Germline values: CDR1 KGHSH, CDR2 LQKENI. Using reference TRBV18 and TRBJ2-5 for the parts outside the CDR3, the full variable domain is NAGVMQNPRHLVRRRGQEARLRCSPMKGHSHVYWYRQLPEEGLKFMVYLQKENIIDESGMPKERFSAEFPKEGPSILRIQQVVRGDSAAYFCASSSGLAGGETQYFGPGTRLLVL.

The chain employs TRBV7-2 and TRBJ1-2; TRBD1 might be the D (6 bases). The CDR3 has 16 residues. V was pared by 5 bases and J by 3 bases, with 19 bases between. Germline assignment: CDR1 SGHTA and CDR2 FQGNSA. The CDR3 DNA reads TGTGCCAGCAGCGTAGGGGGGGTAGGGGGGGACTATGGCTACACCTTC. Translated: CASSVGGVGGDYGYTF.

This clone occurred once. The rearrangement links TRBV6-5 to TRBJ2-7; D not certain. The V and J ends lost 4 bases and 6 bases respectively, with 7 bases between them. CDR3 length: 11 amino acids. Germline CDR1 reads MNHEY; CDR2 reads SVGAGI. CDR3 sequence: CASSSVGEQYF. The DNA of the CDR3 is TGTGCCAGCAGTTCGGTCGGCGAGCAGTACTTC.

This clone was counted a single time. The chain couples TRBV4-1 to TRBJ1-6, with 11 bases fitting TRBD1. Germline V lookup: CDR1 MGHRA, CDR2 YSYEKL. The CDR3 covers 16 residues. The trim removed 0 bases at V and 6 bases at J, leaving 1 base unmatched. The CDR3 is CASSQDGTGGNSPLHF. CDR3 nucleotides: TGCGCCAGCAGCCAAGATGGGACAGGGGGTAATTCACCCCTCCACTTT.

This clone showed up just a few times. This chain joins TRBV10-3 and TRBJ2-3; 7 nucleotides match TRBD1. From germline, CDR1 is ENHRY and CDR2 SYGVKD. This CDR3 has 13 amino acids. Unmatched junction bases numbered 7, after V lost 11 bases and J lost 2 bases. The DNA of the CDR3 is TGTGCCGTAGAGGGACAGTACACAGATACGCAGTATTTT. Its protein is CAVEGQYTDTQYF.

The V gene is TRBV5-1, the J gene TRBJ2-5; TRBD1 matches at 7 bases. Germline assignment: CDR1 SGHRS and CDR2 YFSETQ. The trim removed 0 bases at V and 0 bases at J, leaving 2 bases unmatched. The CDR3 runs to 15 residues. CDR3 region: CASSLGGQYQETQYF. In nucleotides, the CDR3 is TGCGCCAGCAGCTTGGGGGGACAGTACCAAGAGACCCAGTACTTC.

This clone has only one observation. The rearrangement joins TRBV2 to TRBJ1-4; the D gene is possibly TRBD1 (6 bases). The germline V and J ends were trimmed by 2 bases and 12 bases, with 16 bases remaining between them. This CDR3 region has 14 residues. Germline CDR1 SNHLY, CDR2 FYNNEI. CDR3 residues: CASSEQGRGSELFF. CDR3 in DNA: TGTGCCAGCAGTGAACAGGGCAGGGGATCGGAACTGTTTTTT.

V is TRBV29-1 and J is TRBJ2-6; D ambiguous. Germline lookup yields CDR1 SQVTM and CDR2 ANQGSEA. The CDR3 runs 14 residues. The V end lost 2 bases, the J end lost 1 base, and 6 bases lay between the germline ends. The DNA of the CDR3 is TGCAGCGTTGAATGGGCGTCTGGGGCCAACGTCCTGACTTTC. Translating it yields CSVEWASGANVLTF.

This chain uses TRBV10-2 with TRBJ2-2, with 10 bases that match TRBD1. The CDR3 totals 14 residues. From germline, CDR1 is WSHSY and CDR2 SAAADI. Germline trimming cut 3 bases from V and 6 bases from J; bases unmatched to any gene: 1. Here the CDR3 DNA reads TGCGCCAGCAGTGAAGGACAGGGGGCCGGGGAGCTGTTTTTT. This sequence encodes CASSEGQGAGELFF.

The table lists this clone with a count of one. This CDR3 reads CASSGGVYGYTF. DNA of the CDR3: TGTGCCAGCAGTGGCGGGGTTTATGGCTACACCTTC. The gene calls are TRBV6-1 and TRBJ1-2, with no clear D. Germline lookup yields CDR1 MNHNS and CDR2 SASEGT. V shed 4 bases and J shed 5 bases, with 8 bases lying between them. The CDR3 totals 12 residues.

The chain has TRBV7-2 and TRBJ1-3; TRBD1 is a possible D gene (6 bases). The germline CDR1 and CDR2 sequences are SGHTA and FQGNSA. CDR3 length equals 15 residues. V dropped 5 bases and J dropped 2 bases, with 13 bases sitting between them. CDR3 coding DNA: TGTGCCAGCAGCGACGGACAGCCAACTGGAAACACCATATATTTT. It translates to CASSDGQPTGNTIYF.

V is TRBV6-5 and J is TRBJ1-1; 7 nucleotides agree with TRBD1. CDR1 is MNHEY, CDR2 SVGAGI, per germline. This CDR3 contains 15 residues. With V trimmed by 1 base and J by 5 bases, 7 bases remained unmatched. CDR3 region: CASSYWETGRTEAFF. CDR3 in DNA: TGTGCCAGCAGTTACTGGGAGACAGGGCGAACTGAAGCTTTCTTT.

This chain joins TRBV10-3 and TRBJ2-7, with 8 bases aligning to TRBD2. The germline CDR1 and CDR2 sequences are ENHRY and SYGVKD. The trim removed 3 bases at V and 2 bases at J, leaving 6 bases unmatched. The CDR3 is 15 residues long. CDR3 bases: TGTGCCATCAGTGATATAAGCGGGGGAACCTACGAGCAGTACTTC. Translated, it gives CAISDISGGTYEQYF.

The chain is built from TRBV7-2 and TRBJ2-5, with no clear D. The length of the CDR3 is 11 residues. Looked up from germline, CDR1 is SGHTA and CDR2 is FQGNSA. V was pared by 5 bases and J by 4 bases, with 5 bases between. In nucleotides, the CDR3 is TGTGCCAGCAGCGGTAGAGAGACCCAGTACTTC. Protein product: CASSGRETQYF.

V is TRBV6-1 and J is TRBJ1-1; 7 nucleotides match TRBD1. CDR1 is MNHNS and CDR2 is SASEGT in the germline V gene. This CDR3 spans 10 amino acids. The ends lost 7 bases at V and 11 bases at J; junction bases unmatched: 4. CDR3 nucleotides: TGTGCCAGCATCAGGGGGGTGGCTTTCTTT. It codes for CASIRGVAFF.

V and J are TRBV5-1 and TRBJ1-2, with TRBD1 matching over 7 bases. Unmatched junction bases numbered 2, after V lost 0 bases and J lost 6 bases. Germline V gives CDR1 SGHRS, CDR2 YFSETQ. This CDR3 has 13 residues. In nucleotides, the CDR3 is TGCGCCAGCAGCTTGGCCGGGACAGATGGCTACACCTTC. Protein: CASSLAGTDGYTF.

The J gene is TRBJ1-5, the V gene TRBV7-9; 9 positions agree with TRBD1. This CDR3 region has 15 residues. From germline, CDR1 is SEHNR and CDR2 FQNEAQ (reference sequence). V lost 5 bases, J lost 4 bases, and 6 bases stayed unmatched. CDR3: CASSTDRGGNQPQHF. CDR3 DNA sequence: TGTGCCAGCAGCACGGACAGGGGAGGGAATCAGCCCCAGCATTTT.

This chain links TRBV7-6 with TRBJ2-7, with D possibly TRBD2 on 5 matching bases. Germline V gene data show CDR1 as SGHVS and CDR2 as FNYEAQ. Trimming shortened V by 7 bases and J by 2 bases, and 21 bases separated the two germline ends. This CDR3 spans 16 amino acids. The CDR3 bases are TGTGCCAGCATCCTAGGAGGATACAGAGGAACCTACGAGCAGTACGTC. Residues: CASILGGYRGTYEQYV.

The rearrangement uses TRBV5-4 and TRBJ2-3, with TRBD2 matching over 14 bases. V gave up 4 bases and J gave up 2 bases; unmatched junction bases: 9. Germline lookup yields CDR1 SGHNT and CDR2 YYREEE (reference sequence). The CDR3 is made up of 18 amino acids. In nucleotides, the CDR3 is TGTGCCAGCAGCCCGCAGACTAGCGGGGGGGCCTACACAGATACGCAGTATTTT. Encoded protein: CASSPQTSGGAYTDTQYF.

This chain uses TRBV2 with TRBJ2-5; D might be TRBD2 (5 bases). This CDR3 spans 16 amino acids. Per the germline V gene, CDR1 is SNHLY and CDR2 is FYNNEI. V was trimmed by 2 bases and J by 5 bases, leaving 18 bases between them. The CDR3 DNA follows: TGTGCCAGCAGTGAAACCGCCAGGACTGGCCGGGAGACCCAGTACTTC. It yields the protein CASSETARTGRETQYF. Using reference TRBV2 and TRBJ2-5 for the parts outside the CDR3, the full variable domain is EPEVTQTPSHQVTQMGQEVILRCVPISNHLYFYWYRQILGQKVEFLVSFYNNEISEKSEIFDDQFSVERPDGSNFTLKIRSTKLEDSAMYFCASSETARTGRETQYFGPGTRLLVL.

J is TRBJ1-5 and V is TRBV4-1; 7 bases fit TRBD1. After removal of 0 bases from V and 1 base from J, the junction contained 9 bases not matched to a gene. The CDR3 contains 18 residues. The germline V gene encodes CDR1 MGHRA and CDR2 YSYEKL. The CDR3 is CASSQDKGNRGSNQPQHF. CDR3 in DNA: TGCGCCAGCAGCCAAGATAAAGGAAACAGGGGAAGCAATCAGCCCCAGCATTTT.

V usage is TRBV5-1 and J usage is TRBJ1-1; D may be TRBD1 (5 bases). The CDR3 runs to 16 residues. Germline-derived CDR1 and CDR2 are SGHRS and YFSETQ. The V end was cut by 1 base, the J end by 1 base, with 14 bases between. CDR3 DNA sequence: TGCGCCAGCAGCTTGAGGGTTAGGGGCCCGAACACTGAAGCTTTCTTT. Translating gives CASSLRVRGPNTEAFF.